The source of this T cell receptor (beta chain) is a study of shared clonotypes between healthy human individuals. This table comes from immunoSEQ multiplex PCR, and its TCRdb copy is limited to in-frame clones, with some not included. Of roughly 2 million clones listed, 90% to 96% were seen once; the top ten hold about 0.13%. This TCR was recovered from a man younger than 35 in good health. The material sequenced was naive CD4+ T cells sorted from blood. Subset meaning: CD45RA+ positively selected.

The CDR3 sequence: CASSVDGASEETQYF. The DNA for the CDR3 is TGTGCCAGCAGCGTAGACGGGGCTAGCGAAGAGACCCAGTACTTC. This sequence joins TRBV9 and TRBJ2-5; TRBD2 might be the D (6 bases). The V gene's germline CDR1 is SGDLS and CDR2 YYNGEE. The CDR3 is 15 residues long. V gave up 0 bases and J gave up 3 bases, with 12 bases separating them. Complete variable domain (other parts from reference TRBV9 and TRBJ2-5): DSGVTQTPKHLITATGQRVTLRCSPRSGDLSVYWYQQSLDQGLQFLIQYYNGEERAKGNILERFSAQQFPDLHSELNLSSLELGDSALYFCASSVDGASEETQYFGPGTRLLVL.